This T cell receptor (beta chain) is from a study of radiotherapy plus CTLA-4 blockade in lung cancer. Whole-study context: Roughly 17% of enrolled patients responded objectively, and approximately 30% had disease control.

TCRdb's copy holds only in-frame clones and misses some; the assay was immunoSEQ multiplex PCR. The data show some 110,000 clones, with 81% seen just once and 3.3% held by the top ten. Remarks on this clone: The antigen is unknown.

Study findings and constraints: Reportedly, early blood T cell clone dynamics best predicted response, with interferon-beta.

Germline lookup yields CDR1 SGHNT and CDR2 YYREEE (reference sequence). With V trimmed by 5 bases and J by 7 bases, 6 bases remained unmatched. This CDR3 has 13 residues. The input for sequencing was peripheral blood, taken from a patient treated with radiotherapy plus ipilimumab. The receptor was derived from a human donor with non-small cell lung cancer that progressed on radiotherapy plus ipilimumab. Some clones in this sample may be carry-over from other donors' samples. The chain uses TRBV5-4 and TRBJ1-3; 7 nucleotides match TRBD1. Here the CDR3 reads CASRYRDSNTIYF. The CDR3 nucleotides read TGTGCCAGCAGATACCGGGACAGTAACACCATATATTTT. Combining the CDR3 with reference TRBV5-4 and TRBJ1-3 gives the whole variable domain ETGVTQSPTHLIKTRGQQVTLRCSSQSGHNTVSWYQQALGQGPQFIFQYYREEENGRGNFPPRFSGLQFPNYSSELNVNALELDDSALYLCASRYRDSNTIYFGEGSWLTVV.